Each of the 11 T cell receptor beta chains below was sequenced from the same sample in a study of cytomegalovirus exposure and HLA in healthy donors. Both 60 Vbeta primers and 13 Jbeta primers went into the PCR. Sequencing was performed with immunoSEQ multiplex PCR; in TCRdb, only in-frame clones are kept and a portion is missing. The table lists tens of thousands of clones, approximately 80% of them singletons, with 3% to 4% in the top ten. The sample taken for sequencing was PBMCs. The receptors stem from a middle-aged woman in good health and CMV-seropositive.

This sequence joins TRBV19 and TRBJ1-2; TRBD1 matches 11 bases. CDR1 LNHDA and CDR2 SQIVND come from the germline V gene (reference sequence). Trimming cost V 6 bases and J 8 bases; bases outside gene matches: 8. This CDR3 region has 14 residues. The CDR3 DNA is TGTGCCAGTAGGGACAGGGGGCGCGCGGAGGGCTACACCTTC. Translating it yields CASRDRGRAEGYTF.

The rearrangement uses TRBV19 and TRBJ2-2, with a possible D match to TRBD2 (5 bases). Germline CDR1 reads LNHDA; CDR2 reads SQIVND (reference sequence). The CDR3 covers 14 residues. Trimming removed 5 bases from V and 6 bases from J, with 13 bases in between. CDR3: CASSPEGFSGELFF. The CDR3 DNA reads TGTGCCAGTAGTCCCGAGGGATTCTCCGGGGAGCTGTTTTTT.

This sequence joins TRBV5-1 and TRBJ2-5; tentative D call: TRBD2 (6 bases). The end of the DNA is better explained by TRBJ2-7, so the J call may be wrong. Germline assignment: CDR1 SGHRS and CDR2 YFSETQ. The CDR3 runs 14 residues. CDR3 DNA: TGCGCCAGCAGCTTGGTGGGGGGAACCTACGAGCAGTACTTC. Encoded protein: CASSLVGGTYEQYF.

This clone has a handful of counts. The rearrangement joins TRBV5-8 to TRBJ1-1; D is perhaps TRBD1 (5 bases). Germline-derived CDR1 and CDR2 are SGHTS and YDEGEE. Trimming took off 2 bases at V and 2 bases at J, with 10 bases between the two ends. CDR3 length equals 14 residues. In nucleotides, the CDR3 is TGTGCCAGCAGCTTAGGGGATCTAAACACTGAAGCTTTCTTT. Protein: CASSLGDLNTEAFF.

This clone appeared a few times. The rearrangement links TRBV5-1 to TRBJ2-7, with D tentatively TRBD2 (6 bases). The CDR3 consists of 14 residues. V was clipped by 4 bases and J by 3 bases, with 14 bases between them. Germline V gives CDR1 SGHRS, CDR2 YFSETQ. In nucleotides, the CDR3 is TGCGCCAGCAGCCAAGGACGGACTAACTACGAGCAGTACTTC. Protein: CASSQGRTNYEQYF. Drawing the rest from reference TRBV5-1 and TRBJ2-7, the complete variable domain is KAGVTQTPRYLIKTRGQQVTLSCSPISGHRSVSWYQQTPGQGLQFLFEYFSETQRNKGNFPGRFSGRQFSNSRSEMNVSTLELGDSALYLCASSQGRTNYEQYFGPGTRLTVT.

The V and J genes are TRBV6-5 and TRBJ2-7; TRBD1 matches 7 bases. After removal of 4 bases from V and 2 bases from J, the junction contained 8 bases not matched to a gene. The germline CDR1 and CDR2 sequences are MNHEY and SVGAGI. The CDR3 totals 15 residues. CDR3 in DNA: TGTGCCAGCAGTTCCCCCGGGACAGCGGCCTACGAGCAGTACTTC. As protein: CASSSPGTAAYEQYF.

The gene calls are TRBV5-1 and TRBJ1-1; D is ambiguous. With 0 bases removed from V and 1 base from J, the gap between germline ends came to 7 bases. The CDR3 length is 14 residues. Germline V gene data show CDR1 as SGHRS and CDR2 as YFSETQ. For the CDR3, the DNA is TGCGCCAGCAGCTTGGACGGGAGGAACACTGAAGCTTTCTTT. Translation gives CASSLDGRNTEAFF.

There are a few counts of this clone. The chain carries TRBV5-6 and TRBJ2-7; 11 bases map to TRBD1. The CDR3 length is 15 residues. The junction had 6 bases not matched to a gene; V was cut back by 4 bases and J by 3 bases. CDR1 and CDR2 from the germline V gene are SGHDT and YYEEEE. The CDR3 loop reads CASSPVGTGGYEQYF. DNA of the CDR3: TGTGCCAGCAGCCCAGTGGGGACAGGGGGCTACGAGCAGTACTTC. The whole variable domain, remainder taken from reference TRBV5-6 and TRBJ2-7, is DAGVTQSPTHLIKTRGQQVTLRCSPKSGHDTVSWYQQALGQGPQFIFQYYEEEERQRGNFPDRFSGHQFPNYSSELNVNALLLGDSALYLCASSPVGTGGYEQYFGPGTRLTVT.

This clone has a single count. This chain connects TRBV28 to TRBJ2-5; the D gene is possibly TRBD1 (8 bases). The J call may be in error: the DNA end matches TRBJ2-7 better. The CDR3 has 14 residues. Germline V gene sequence: CDR1 MDHEN, CDR2 SYDVKM. CDR3 DNA sequence: TGTGCCAGCAGAACAGGGGGGGCGGACTACGAGCAGTACTTC. This sequence encodes CASRTGGADYEQYF.

V and J are TRBV11-2 and TRBJ2-3; 11 bases line up with TRBD2. This CDR3 is built from 16 residues. From germline, CDR1 is SGHAT and CDR2 FQNNGV. V was clipped by 6 bases and J by 3 bases; unmatched bases: 8. This CDR3 reads CASRGLAGGRTDTQYF. Here the CDR3 DNA reads TGTGCCAGCAGGGGGCTAGCGGGGGGAAGGACAGATACGCAGTATTTT.

Only a few counts were recorded for this clone. This chain connects TRBV5-5 to TRBJ1-1; a weak D match, TRBD1 (6 bases). The germline CDR1 and CDR2 sequences are SGHKS and YYEKEE (reference sequence). V was shortened by 5 bases and J by 1 base, with 12 bases between the two germline ends. The CDR3 length is 14 residues. DNA for the CDR3: TGTGCCAGCAGGGGGGCGGTTGGGAACACTGAAGCTTTCTTT. This encodes CASRGAVGNTEAFF.